These T cell receptor beta chains were read from a single sample in a study of T-cell memory formation after mild COVID-19. TCRdb itself ran the 5' RACE reads through MiXCR, one entry per CDR3 protein. The top ten hold 20% to 25% of the sample, which has about 260,000 distinct CDR3 sequences, 8.2% seen once. Sequenced material: PBMCs or a T cell subset sorted from them (not recorded which). Every receptor here comes from a man younger than 30 who had mild COVID-19 (a few samples of this study predate the infection). Cell type and time point are not known. CDR3s include the opening cysteine and the closing phenylalanine or tryptophan. A D gene is named only where the DNA matches it firmly. Where a row states a size, it is once, few, many or the class of an expanded clone; other rows omit it.

abundance	j_gene	d_gene	v_gene	CDR3aa	CDR3nt
.	TRBJ1-1	.	TRBV10-3	CAIGGVNTEAFF	TGTGCCATCGGAGGCGTGAACACTGAAGCTTTCTTT
.	TRBJ1-1	.	TRBV6-2/TRBV6-3	CASWDTDGTEAFF	TGTGCCAGTTGGGACACAGACGGGACTGAAGCTTTCTTT
few	TRBJ2-6	.	TRBV5-5	CASREGLETNVLTF	TGTGCCAGCAGGGAGGGGCTGGAGACCAACGTCCTGACTTTC
many	TRBJ1-2	.	TRBV6-5	CASSPGDPYNYGYTF	TGTGCCAGCAGCCCAGGGGATCCTTACAACTATGGCTACACCTTC
few	TRBJ2-2	.	TRBV5-5	CASSDGRISRTGELFF	TGTGCCAGCAGCGATGGACGTATCTCCAGGACCGGGGAGCTGTTTTTT
few	TRBJ2-6	TRBD1	TRBV7-9	CASSGRDRGNPGANVLTF	TGTGCCAGCAGCGGAAGGGACAGGGGGAACCCTGGGGCCAACGTCCTGACTTTC
.	TRBJ1-2	.	TRBV5-5	CASSLAGSGSNYGYTF	TGTGCCAGCAGCTTGGCCGGGTCAGGGTCTAACTATGGCTACACCTTC
few	TRBJ1-1	.	TRBV4-1	CASSQASGRNTEAFF	TGCGCCAGCAGCCAAGCCTCGGGAAGGAACACTGAAGCTTTCTTT
.	TRBJ1-5	.	TRBV20-1	CSARGQGPRKHF	TGCAGTGCTAGAGGGCAGGGGCCCCGAAAGCATTTT
.	TRBJ1-5	.	TRBV28	CAIKNSNQPQHF	TGTGCCATTAAAAATAGCAATCAGCCCCAGCATTTT
.	TRBJ2-2	TRBD1	TRBV19	CASSALTGETGELFF	TGTGCCAGTAGTGCCCTGACAGGGGAAACCGGGGAGCTGTTTTTT
few	TRBJ1-5	.	TRBV5-1	CASSLDPNGGQPQHF	TGCGCCAGCAGCTTGGATCCAAACGGGGGTCAGCCCCAGCATTTT
.	TRBJ2-1	.	TRBV7-9	CASSLILGLASEQFF	TGTGCCAGCAGCTTAATATTGGGTCTAGCGAGTGAGCAGTTCTTC
.	TRBJ2-5	.	TRBV11-2	CASSQRAPETQYF	TGTGCCAGCAGCCAGCGGGCCCCGGAGACCCAGTACTTC
many	TRBJ1-5	.	TRBV7-2	CASSFVIGGNQPQHF	TGTGCCAGCAGCTTCGTTATTGGCGGCAATCAGCCCCAGCATTTT